These 18 T cell receptor beta chains share one sample of origin, sequenced in a study of beta chain features in type 1 diabetes. Overall study results and limits: Shortening of TCRB CDR3s, moderate but significant, appeared in all four CD4+ subsets of Type 1 diabetes patients.

All of the isolated RNA was reverse transcribed, so expressed TCRB transcripts were sequenced. Here immunoSEQ multiplex PCR was the method, and the copy in TCRdb shows in-frame clones only, minus some. Among 160,000 or so clones listed, 6.5% to 10% were seen once. No antigens are known for them. The sequenced material came from central memory CD4+ T cells from blood. These receptors all stem from a woman younger than 30 with type 1 diabetes.

The table lists this clone with a few counts. This CDR3 is CASSGSGLVSDTQYF. In nucleotides, the CDR3 is TGTGCCAGCAGCGGGTCGGGACTAGTAAGCGATACGCAGTATTTT. The chain employs TRBV13 and TRBJ2-3, with 8 positions matching TRBD2. CDR3 length: 15 residues. With V trimmed by 5 bases and J by 6 bases, 10 bases remained unmatched. The germline V gene has CDR1 PRHDT and CDR2 FYEKMQ (reference sequence). Full variable domain (outside the CDR3, taken from reference TRBV13 and TRBJ2-3): AAGVIQSPRHLIKEKRETATLKCYPIPRHDTVYWYQQGPGQDPQFLISFYEKMQSDKGSIPDRFSAQQFSDYHSELNMSSLELGDSALYFCASSGSGLVSDTQYFGPGTRLTVL.

This clone was counted at least ten times. The CDR3 reads CASSQSLSQGNQPQHF. DNA of the CDR3: TGTGCCAGCAGCCAATCGCTATCACAGGGTAATCAGCCCCAGCATTTT. The rearrangement links TRBV16 to TRBJ1-5, with a weak D call TRBD1 (6 bases). The length of the CDR3 is 16 residues. Trimming pared 0 bases from V and 4 bases from J, leaving 13 bases between. CDR1 is KGHSY, CDR2 FQNENV, per germline.

Only a few counts were recorded for this clone. Within the sample, other DNA sequences also encode this same CDR3. The CDR3 is CASSLASTDEQFF. CDR3 nucleotide sequence: TGTGCCAGCAGCTTAGCTAGTACGGATGAGCAGTTCTTC. The chain couples TRBV7-2 to TRBJ2-1; D is undetermined. V lost 0 bases and J 8 bases, leaving 8 bases between the germline ends. Germline CDR1 and CDR2: SGHTA and FQGNSA. This CDR3 is built from 13 residues.

This clone appeared many times. This rearrangement joins TRBV9 to TRBJ1-2, with D perhaps TRBD1 (6 bases). The germline V and J ends were trimmed by 5 bases and 4 bases, with 12 bases remaining between them. This CDR3 is built from 13 residues. Germline values: CDR1 SGDLS, CDR2 YYNGEE. This CDR3 reads CASSNQQGYGYTF. CDR3 coding DNA: TGTGCCAGCAGTAACCAACAGGGCTATGGCTACACCTTC.

This clone has a handful of counts. The sample carries other DNA sequences with the same CDR3. The rearrangement links TRBV7-9 to TRBJ2-1, with D possibly being TRBD1 (6 bases). The CDR3 loop spans 15 amino acids. Per the germline V gene, CDR1 is SEHNR and CDR2 is FQNEAQ (reference sequence). Trimming removed 1 base from V and 0 bases from J, with 7 bases in between. CDR3 sequence (DNA): TGTGCCAGCAGCTTAGGAGGGGGCTCCTACAATGAGCAGTTCTTC. Protein sequence: CASSLGGGSYNEQFF.

V is TRBV7-3 and J is TRBJ2-1, with D perhaps matching TRBD2 (7 bases). Germline V lookup: CDR1 SGHTA, CDR2 FQGTGA. The length of the CDR3 is 16 residues. V shed 0 bases and J shed 6 bases, with 15 bases lying between them. The CDR3 sequence is CASSLTTGLGGNEQFF. The CDR3, as DNA: TGTGCCAGCAGCTTAACGACAGGACTAGGAGGCAATGAGCAGTTCTTC.

This clone showed up many times. The CDR3: CASSLAEYGELFF. The CDR3 region has the DNA TGTGCCAGCAGCTTGGCCGAGTACGGGGAGCTGTTTTTT. The J gene is TRBJ2-2, the V gene TRBV5-6, with no clear D. Per the germline V gene, CDR1 is SGHDT and CDR2 is YYEEEE. This CDR3 comprises 13 residues. The V gene lost 0 bases and the J gene lost 7 bases, with 7 bases spanning the gap. The full variable domain, completed using reference TRBV5-6 and TRBJ2-2, is DAGVTQSPTHLIKTRGQQVTLRCSPKSGHDTVSWYQQALGQGPQFIFQYYEEEERQRGNFPDRFSGHQFPNYSSELNVNALLLGDSALYLCASSLAEYGELFFGEGSRLTVL.

This clone was seen a handful of times. The chain employs TRBV7-2 and TRBJ2-4; TRBD2 aligns across 8 bases. The CDR3 runs to 19 residues. Germline assignment: CDR1 SGHTA and CDR2 FQGNSA. Trimming took 1 base from V and 0 from J; bases not matched to a gene: 11. CDR3 loop: CASSLVETSVTLAKNIQYF. CDR3 sequence (DNA): TGTGCCAGCAGCTTAGTGGAGACTAGCGTCACCCTAGCCAAAAACATTCAGTACTTC.

The chain is built from TRBV19 and TRBJ1-2; D possibly corresponds to TRBD1 (6 bases). Between the trimmed V and J ends, which lost 7 bases and 6 bases, there was a span of 18 bases. Germline loops: CDR1 LNHDA, CDR2 SQIVND (reference sequence). CDR3 length: 14 amino acids. CDR3 DNA: TGTGCCAGTACTGGGACACGGTCCGGTCATGGCTACACCTTC. It is translated as CASTGTRSGHGYTF.

This chain uses TRBV2 with TRBJ1-2; 10 positions agree with TRBD1. This CDR3 is built from 16 residues. Germline CDR1 is SNHLY and CDR2 is FYNNEI. With V trimmed by 8 bases and J by 2 bases, 11 bases remained unmatched. As DNA, the CDR3 is TGTGCCAGCGTCCCGGGACAGGGGACCATGAACTATGGCTACACCTTC. It translates to CASVPGQGTMNYGYTF.

This chain uses TRBV15 with TRBJ2-1; 8 bases match TRBD2. The CDR3 is made up of 15 amino acids. Germline V gives CDR1 LNHNV, CDR2 YYDKDF (reference sequence). V lost 1 base and J lost 4; bases outside the gene matches: 3. CDR3 DNA sequence: TGTGCCACCAGCAGAGTTACTAGCGGTTACAATGAGCAGTTCTTC. Its translation is CATSRVTSGYNEQFF.

The chain carries TRBV27 and TRBJ2-3, with TRBD2 matching over 9 bases. The CDR3 totals 14 residues. Germline CDR1 is MNHEY and CDR2 is SMNVEV (reference sequence). V lost 5 bases and J lost 2; bases outside the gene matches: 2. The CDR3 here is CASSRLADTDTQYF. The CDR3 DNA reads TGTGCCAGCAGTAGACTAGCGGACACAGATACGCAGTATTTT.

This clone occurred a few times. The sample has other DNA sequences that encode this CDR3 too. The chain combines TRBV29-1 with TRBJ2-5; D possibly corresponds to TRBD2 (6 bases). CDR1 and CDR2 (germline): SQVTM, ANQGSEA. The CDR3 runs 13 residues. V shed 1 base and J shed 5 bases, with 11 bases lying between them. CDR3 in DNA: TGCAGCGTTGAAGGGGGACTGAGGGAGACCCAGTACTTC. It codes for CSVEGGLRETQYF.

V gene TRBV28 combines with J gene TRBJ2-7, with 9 bases lining up with TRBD2. J gave up 4 bases and V 7 bases, and 8 bases lay outside the gene matches. Germline V gives CDR1 MDHEN, CDR2 SYDVKM. The CDR3 sequence is 14 residues long. The CDR3 is CASKRREGRYEQYF. For the CDR3, the DNA is TGTGCCAGCAAGCGGCGGGAGGGCCGATACGAGCAGTACTTC. The full variable domain, rest sourced from reference TRBV28 and TRBJ2-7, is DVKVTQSSRYLVKRTGEKVFLECVQDMDHENMFWYRQDPGLGLRLIYFSYDVKMKEKGDIPEGYSVSREKKERFSLILESASTNQTSMYLCASKRREGRYEQYFGPGTRLTVT.

This clone showed up just a few times. This chain uses TRBV4-1 with TRBJ1-1; tentatively, D is TRBD1 (6 bases). The V end lost 10 bases, the J end lost 4 bases, and 13 bases lay between the germline ends. The CDR3 has 12 residues. Germline V lookup: CDR1 MGHRA, CDR2 YSYEKL. DNA for the CDR3: TGCGCCACCGGCGAACAGGGCACTGAAGCTTTCTTT. It encodes CATGEQGTEAFF.

J is TRBJ2-7 and V is TRBV28; 13 positions agree with TRBD2. This CDR3 has 14 residues. Germline assignment: CDR1 MDHEN and CDR2 SYDVKM. The J segment lost 3 bases and the V segment lost 7 bases, leaving 3 bases of the junction unmatched. The CDR3 DNA follows: TGTGCCAGCAAAGGACTAGCGGGAGTCTACGAGCAGTACTTC. Protein product: CASKGLAGVYEQYF.

This clone appeared a few times. This chain joins TRBV5-1 and TRBJ2-6; maybe TRBD2 (5 bases). The CDR3 contains 15 residues. Trimming took 2 bases from V and 2 from J, leaving 8 bases between them. CDR1 is SGHRS, CDR2 YFSETQ, per germline. The chain's CDR3 is CASSFDGAGANVLTF. CDR3 DNA: TGCGCCAGCAGCTTTGACGGGGCTGGGGCCAACGTCCTGACTTTC.

Only a few counts were recorded for this clone. J is TRBJ2-1 and V is TRBV28; 11 bases align to TRBD2. The CDR3 is 13 amino acids. Trimming took 7 bases from V and 14 from J; bases not matched to a gene: 10. Per the germline V gene, CDR1 is MDHEN and CDR2 is SYDVKM. The CDR3 DNA reads TGTGCCAGCAATCCACTAGCGGGAGTTGATAAGTTCTTC. Amino acids: CASNPLAGVDKFF.